This T cell receptor (beta chain) was recovered during a study of T cell responses to AZD1222 COVID-19 vaccine. Study conclusions and caveats: Just six AZD1222 recipients tested seropositive at baseline. A reported finding is that nearly half of spike-specific TCRs target unmutated variant regions.

Germline V lookup: CDR1 KGHSH, CDR2 LQKENI. CDR3 length: 16 residues. V shed 2 bases and J shed 6 bases, with 20 bases lying between them. A word on this clone: The antigen is undetermined.

TCRdb's copy holds only in-frame clones and misses some; the assay was immunoSEQ multiplex PCR. The data hold around 100,000 clones, with approximately 90% observed a single time. This specimen consisted of peripheral blood, obtained 28 days after the second AZD1222 dose. This clonotype was sampled from an adult who received the AZD1222 COVID-19 vaccine. The rearrangement joins TRBV18 to TRBJ2-7; possible D gene TRBD2, 5 bases. The CDR3 region has the DNA TGTGCCAGCTCACCAAACGTGCTTTTTGAGGGCTCCGAGCAGTACTTC. Its protein is CASSPNVLFEGSEQYF.